This record concerns one T cell receptor beta chain sequence. Original data processing: Scientists estimated how many nucleated cells there were by amplifying reference gene primers. Profiling relied on immunoSEQ multiplex PCR, and the TCRdb table lists in-frame clones only, not all of them. That table supplies the V and J calls and clone size; D and trimming were determined from the DNA. The table has about 190,000 clones, around 84% seen once; the top ten hold approximately 2.5%. The sample comes from a study of blood T cell repertoires in COVID-19. Overall study: Sites in the United States, Italy and Spain provided acute and convalescent COVID-19 samples. Sources were T cells, B-cell-depleted T cells, or PBMCs; the material itself was cDNA or gDNA.

Per the germline V gene, CDR1 is SGDLS and CDR2 is YYNGEE. The V gene end was trimmed by 0 bases and the J gene end by 3 bases; junction bases not matched to a gene: 2. This CDR3 contains 15 residues. The receptor comes from a man in his forties or fifties with active or convalescent COVID-19. The sequencing sample was made of peripheral blood. V gene TRBV9 combines with J gene TRBJ2-3; 9 nucleotides line up with TRBD2. The DNA for the CDR3 is TGTGCCAGCAGCGTAGTGCTAGCGGGGACAGATACGCAGTATTTT. Translating it yields CASSVVLAGTDTQYF.